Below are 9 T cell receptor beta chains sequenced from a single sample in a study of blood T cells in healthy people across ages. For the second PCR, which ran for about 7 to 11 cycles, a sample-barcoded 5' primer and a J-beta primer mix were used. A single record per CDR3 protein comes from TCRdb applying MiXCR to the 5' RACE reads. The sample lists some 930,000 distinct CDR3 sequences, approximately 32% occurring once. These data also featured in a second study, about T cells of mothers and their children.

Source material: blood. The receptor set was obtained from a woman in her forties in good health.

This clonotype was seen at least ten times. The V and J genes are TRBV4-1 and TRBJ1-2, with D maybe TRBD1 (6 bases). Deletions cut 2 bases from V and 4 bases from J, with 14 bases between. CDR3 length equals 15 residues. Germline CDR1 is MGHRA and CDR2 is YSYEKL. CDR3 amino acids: CASSQSGGGGYGYTF. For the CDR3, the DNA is TGCGCCAGCAGCCAATCGGGAGGAGGGGGCTATGGCTACACCTTC.

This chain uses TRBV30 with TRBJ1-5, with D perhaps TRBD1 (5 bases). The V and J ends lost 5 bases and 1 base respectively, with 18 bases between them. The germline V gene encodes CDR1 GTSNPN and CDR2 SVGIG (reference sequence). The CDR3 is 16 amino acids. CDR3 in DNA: TGTGCCTGGCACCCCGGGGGGGGATGGAGCAATCAGCCCCAGCATTTT. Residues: CAWHPGGGWSNQPQHF.

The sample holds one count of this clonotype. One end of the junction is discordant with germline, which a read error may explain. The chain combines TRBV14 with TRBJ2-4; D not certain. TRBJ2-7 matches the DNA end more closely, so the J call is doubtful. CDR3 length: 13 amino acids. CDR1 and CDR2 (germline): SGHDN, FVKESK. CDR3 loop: CAGSQVRAYEQYF. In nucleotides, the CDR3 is TGTGCCGGCAGCCAAGTTCGGGCCTACGAGCAGTACTTC.

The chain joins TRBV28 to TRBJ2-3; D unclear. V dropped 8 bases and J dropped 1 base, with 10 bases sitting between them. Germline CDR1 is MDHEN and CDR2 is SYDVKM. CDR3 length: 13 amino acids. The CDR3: CASYTAGTDTQYF. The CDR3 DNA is TGTGCCAGCTATACCGCGGGCACAGATACGCAGTATTTT.

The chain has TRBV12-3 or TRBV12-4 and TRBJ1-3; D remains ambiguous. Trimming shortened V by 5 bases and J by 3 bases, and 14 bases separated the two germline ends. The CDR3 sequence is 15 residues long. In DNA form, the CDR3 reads TGTGCCAGCAGTGGGCCCCGTGGGTATGGAAACACCATATATTTT. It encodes CASSGPRGYGNTIYF.

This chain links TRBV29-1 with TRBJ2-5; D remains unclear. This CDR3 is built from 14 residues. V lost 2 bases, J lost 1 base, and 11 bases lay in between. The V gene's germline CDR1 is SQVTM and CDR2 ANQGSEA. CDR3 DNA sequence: TGCAGCGTTGAAACACTTATCTCCCAAGAGACCCAGTACTTC. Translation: CSVETLISQETQYF.

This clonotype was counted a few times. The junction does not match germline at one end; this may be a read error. The CDR3 here is CASGYPVRGGNYGYTF. CDR3 sequence (DNA): TGTGCCAGCGGTTACCCTGTCCGTGGTGGAAACTATGGCTACACCTTC. V and J are TRBV6-2 or TRBV6-3 and TRBJ1-2; D is ambiguous. The CDR3 has 16 amino acids. The germline CDR1 and CDR2 sequences are MNHEY and SVGEGT.

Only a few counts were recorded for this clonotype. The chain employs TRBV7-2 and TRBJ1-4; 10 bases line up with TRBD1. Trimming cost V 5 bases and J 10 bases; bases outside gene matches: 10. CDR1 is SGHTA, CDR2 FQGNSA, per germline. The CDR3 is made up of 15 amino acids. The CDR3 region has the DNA TGTGCCAGCAGCCGGGGGGGGACAGGGGATGCAAAACTGTTTTTT. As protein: CASSRGGTGDAKLFF.

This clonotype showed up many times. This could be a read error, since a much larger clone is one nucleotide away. This chain's CDR3 is CASSPGTLQGYEQYF. CDR3 DNA: TGCGCCAGCAGCCCCGGGACTCTCCAAGGCTACGAGCAGTACTTC. The rearrangement joins TRBV5-1 to TRBJ2-7, with D perhaps TRBD2 (6 bases). Trimming shortened V by 4 bases and J by 3 bases, and 17 bases separated the two germline ends. CDR1 is SGHRS, CDR2 YFSETQ, per germline. CDR3 length: 15 amino acids.